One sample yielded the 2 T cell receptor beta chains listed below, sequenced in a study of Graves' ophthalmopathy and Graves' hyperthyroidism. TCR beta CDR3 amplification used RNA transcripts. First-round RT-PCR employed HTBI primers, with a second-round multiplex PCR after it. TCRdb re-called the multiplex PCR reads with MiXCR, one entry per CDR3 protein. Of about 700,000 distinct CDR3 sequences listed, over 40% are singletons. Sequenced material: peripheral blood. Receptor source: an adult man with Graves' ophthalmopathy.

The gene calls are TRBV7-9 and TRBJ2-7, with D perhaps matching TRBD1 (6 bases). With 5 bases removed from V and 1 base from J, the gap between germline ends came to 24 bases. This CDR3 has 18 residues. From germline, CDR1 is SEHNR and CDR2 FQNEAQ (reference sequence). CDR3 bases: TGTGCCAGCAGCCTATACCGGGACACTAACCTCGCTTCCTACGAGCAGTACTTC. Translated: CASSLYRDTNLASYEQYF.

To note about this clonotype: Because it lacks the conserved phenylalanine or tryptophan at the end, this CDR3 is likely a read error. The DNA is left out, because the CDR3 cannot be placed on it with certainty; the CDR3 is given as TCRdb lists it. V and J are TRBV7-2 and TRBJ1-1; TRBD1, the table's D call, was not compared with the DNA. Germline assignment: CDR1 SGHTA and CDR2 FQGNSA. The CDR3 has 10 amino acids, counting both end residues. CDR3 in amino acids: CASSNRDLPY.